The 29 T cell receptor beta chains below were found in one sample sequenced in a study of metastatic and nonmetastatic thyroid tumors. TCRdb re-called the PCR reads via MiXCR. The sample contains more than 11,000 clones, approximately 32% of which appear only once. Nobody among the patients had been given any treatment before thyroid surgery. Sequencing was performed on blood. Receptors originate from a female donor with papillary thyroid cancer or a benign thyroid nodule (not recorded which). Some clones in this sample may be carry-over from other donors' samples.

This clone was observed a single time. The V call is TRBV7-9, the J call TRBJ1-1; the D is unclear. In germline, CDR1 is SEHNR, CDR2 FQNEAQ (reference sequence). The V and J ends lost 2 bases and 0 bases respectively, with 7 bases between them. The CDR3 consists of 14 residues. The CDR3 is CASSLPGMNTEAFF. The CDR3 bases are TGTGCCAGCAGCTTACCCGGCATGAACACTGAAGCTTTCTTT.

The rearrangement links TRBV6-1 to TRBJ1-1, with D possibly matching TRBD1 (6 bases). V was clipped by 6 bases and J by 4 bases, with 18 bases between them. The CDR3 contains 15 residues. CDR1 MNHNS and CDR2 SASEGT come from the germline V gene. In DNA form, the CDR3 reads TGTGCCAGCAGGGAGCCAGGGGAAGGTAGCACTGAAGCTTTCTTT. This sequence encodes CASREPGEGSTEAFF.

The CDR3 protein is CASSFQGLAAYEQYF. The CDR3 DNA follows: TGTGCCAGCAGCTTCCAAGGCCTAGCGGCATACGAGCAGTACTTC. The rearrangement joins TRBV7-2 to TRBJ2-7; 7 bases agree with TRBD2. Germline CDR1 and CDR2: SGHTA and FQGNSA. The CDR3 has 15 amino acids. Trimming cost V 3 bases and J 4 bases; bases outside gene matches: 9.

This clone was detected many times. This may come from a read error, since a much larger clone is one base off. Other DNA sequences in this sample translate to the same CDR3. This rearrangement joins TRBV10-1 to TRBJ2-1, with D perhaps given as TRBD1 or TRBD2 (5 bases each). In germline, CDR1 is WNHNN, CDR2 SYGVQD (reference sequence). This CDR3 contains 16 residues. V lost 5 bases and J 1 base, leaving 15 bases between the germline ends. The DNA of the CDR3 is TGCGCCAGCAGTACGTACCGGGACCGGTCCTACAATGAGCAGTTCTTC. Amino acid sequence: CASSTYRDRSYNEQFF.

The chain links TRBV2 to TRBJ1-2; D is unclear. This CDR3 region has 20 residues. The V and J ends lost 2 bases and 7 bases respectively, with 32 bases between them. The germline V gene encodes CDR1 SNHLY and CDR2 FYNNEI. CDR3 DNA: TGTGCCAGCAGTGAAAAGTTCCCACTGGCCCCATTAGACAAGGTAGGTGGCTACACCTTC. Residues: CASSEKFPLAPLDKVGGYTF.

Relative to its sample, this clone is medium-sized. This chain connects TRBV6-1 to TRBJ2-7; TRBD1 matches at 9 bases. Unmatched junction bases numbered 10, after V lost 6 bases and J lost 1 base. The CDR3 length is 16 residues. Germline V gene data show CDR1 as MNHNS and CDR2 as SASEGT. The CDR3 here is CASSLTGGPASYEQYF. The CDR3 DNA sequence: TGTGCCAGCAGCCTAACAGGGGGCCCCGCGTCCTACGAGCAGTACTTC.

Ten or more counts support this clone. V is TRBV24-1 and J is TRBJ2-5, with D tentatively TRBD1 (5 bases). Germline V gene sequence: CDR1 KGHDR, CDR2 SFDVKD. Trimming removed 1 base from V and 2 bases from J, with 10 bases in between. CDR3 length: 15 amino acids. The CDR3 DNA is TGTGCCACCAGTGATTTTACAGGTCAGCAAGAGACCCAGTACTTC. Protein product: CATSDFTGQQETQYF.

The chain recombines TRBV4-1 with TRBJ2-3; D may correspond to TRBD1 or TRBD2 (7 bases each). The length of the CDR3 is 16 residues. Trimming left V 5 bases short and J 4 bases short, with 19 bases between. CDR1 is MGHRA and CDR2 is YSYEKL in the germline V gene. This CDR3 reads CASSRGGGGRADTQYF. CDR3 in DNA: TGCGCCAGCAGCAGAGGGGGCGGGGGTAGGGCAGATACGCAGTATTTT.

Relative to its sample, this clone is medium-sized. This rearrangement joins TRBV7-3 to TRBJ2-1; TRBD1 or TRBD2 may be the D gene (5 bases each). Trimming stripped 5 bases from V and 12 bases from J, with 23 bases between. Per germline, CDR1 SGHTA and CDR2 FQGTGA. CDR3 length: 15 residues. Here the CDR3 reads CASSQQGATSGVQFF. CDR3 bases: TGTGCCAGCAGCCAACAAGGGGCCACTAGTGGCGTGCAGTTCTTC.

Relative to its sample, this clone is medium-sized. The sample carries other DNA sequences with the same CDR3. The V call is TRBV11-2, the J call TRBJ1-2, with TRBD1 identical over 8 bases. Per the germline V gene, CDR1 is SGHAT and CDR2 is FQNNGV. V dropped 5 bases and J dropped 7; count of bases not matched to a gene: 9. The CDR3 contains 14 residues. CDR3 DNA: TGTGCCAGCAGCAAAAGAGGACAGGGTATTGGCTACACCTTC. Amino acids: CASSKRGQGIGYTF.

This clone was observed once. This chain links TRBV20-1 with TRBJ1-1; D call uncertain. This CDR3 comprises 11 residues. V shed 1 base and J shed 7 bases, with 7 bases lying between them. The germline gives CDR1 DFQATT, CDR2 SNEGSKA (reference sequence). CDR3 in DNA: TGCAGTGCTAGAGTCGGGATTGAAGCTTTCTTT. Its protein is CSARVGIEAFF.

This clone was detected many times. The chain employs TRBV4-1 and TRBJ1-1; unclear D gene. The CDR3 sequence is 15 residues long. V was clipped by 7 bases and J by 4 bases, with 19 bases between them. Germline V gene sequence: CDR1 MGHRA, CDR2 YSYEKL. The CDR3, as DNA: TGCGCCAGCAACAAGTGGGCGGATGAAAGCACTGAAGCTTTCTTT. It translates to CASNKWADESTEAFF.

This clone was observed at least ten times. The chain joins TRBV6-1 to TRBJ1-5; 9 bases align to TRBD1. With V trimmed by 8 bases and J by 0 bases, 8 bases remained unmatched. This CDR3 region has 16 residues. CDR1 MNHNS and CDR2 SASEGT come from the germline V gene. The CDR3 nucleotides read TGTGCCAGCTCGGGACAGGGCGCCTATAGCAATCAGCCCCAGCATTTT. This codes for CASSGQGAYSNQPQHF.

This clone is deemed medium-sized. The rearrangement joins TRBV11-3 to TRBJ1-2; TRBD1 matches 9 bases. Trimming at V came to 5 bases and at J to 0 bases, leaving 7 bases not matched to a gene. CDR1 and CDR2 (germline): SGHNT, YENEEA. This CDR3 contains 16 residues. Here the CDR3 reads CASSRGGQGTNYGYTF. The CDR3 DNA reads TGTGCCAGCAGCCGGGGCGGACAGGGGACTAACTATGGCTACACCTTC.

Details on this clone: A read error may produce the germline difference seen at one junction end. The genes are TRBV11-3 and TRBJ1-1, with D perhaps TRBD1 (5 bases). CDR1 and CDR2 from the germline V gene are SGHNT and YENEEA. The CDR3 consists of 13 residues. CDR3 sequence (DNA): TGTGCCAGCAGCTTACAGGGAGACACTGAAGCAGTCTTT. This sequence encodes CASSLQGDTEAVF.

This clone has ten or more counts. The chain carries TRBV20-1 and TRBJ2-1; 10 bases are a match to TRBD2. Trimming at V came to 5 bases and at J to 3 bases, leaving 7 bases not matched to a gene. CDR1 and CDR2 from the germline V gene are DFQATT and SNEGSKA (reference sequence). This CDR3 has 15 amino acids. The CDR3 coding sequence is TGCAGTGCTGAGAGCGGGAGGGTCCTCTACAATGAGCAGTTCTTC. Encoded protein: CSAESGRVLYNEQFF.

This clone is medium-sized. CDR3 sequence (DNA): TGTGCCAGTAGCCGCGCGTACAGGGGGGACGGCTACACCTTC. It is translated as CASSRAYRGDGYTF. The genes are TRBV19 and TRBJ1-2; the match to TRBD1 covers 8 bases. The CDR3 length is 14 residues. Germline V CDR1 and CDR2: LNHDA, SQIVND (reference sequence). The junction had 11 bases not matched to a gene; V was cut back by 6 bases and J by 8 bases.

The chain joins TRBV9 to TRBJ1-2, with TRBD1 matching 7 bases. Germline trimming cut 5 bases from V and 2 bases from J; bases unmatched to any gene: 9. This CDR3 is 15 amino acids long. Germline V gene sequence: CDR1 SGDLS, CDR2 YYNGEE. In DNA form, the CDR3 reads TGTGCCAGCAGGTCAGACAGGGCTGCGAACTATGGCTACACCTTC. This codes for CASRSDRAANYGYTF.

This chain links TRBV6-1 with TRBJ2-7; tentatively, D is TRBD1 (5 bases). This CDR3 region has 11 residues. Germline V gene data show CDR1 as MNHNS and CDR2 as SASEGT. Trimming removed 7 bases from V and 6 bases from J, with 10 bases in between. In nucleotides, the CDR3 is TGTGCCAGCAACCAGGGTCCCGAGCAGTACTTC. This translates into CASNQGPEQYF.

The J gene is TRBJ2-5, the V gene TRBV10-2; 9 positions agree with TRBD2. Trimming removed 2 bases from V and 8 bases from J; junction bases left unmatched: 15. Germline CDR1 is WSHSY and CDR2 is SAAADI. The CDR3 has 17 residues. This chain's CDR3 is CASSERGAGGLSITQYF. The CDR3 region has the DNA TGCGCCAGCAGTGAGCGGGGAGCGGGGGGCCTAAGCATAACCCAGTACTTC.

Judged by abundance, this clone is medium-sized. The chain has TRBV10-3 and TRBJ1-5; no firm D call. This CDR3 contains 16 residues. Germline CDR1 reads ENHRY; CDR2 reads SYGVKD. Trimming left V 0 bases short and J 2 bases short, with 11 bases between. The CDR3 nucleotides are TGTGCCATCAGTGAGTCAGGGCAGTTTGGCAATCAGCCCCAGCATTTT. This codes for CAISESGQFGNQPQHF.

Concerning this clone: An end of the junction differs from the germline gene, which may be a read error. The chain couples TRBV14 to TRBJ1-2; no firm D call. The CDR3 totals 12 residues. CDR1 and CDR2 (germline): SGHDN, FVKESK. For the CDR3, the DNA is TGTGCCAGCAGCCAAGATAGGGTCCGCCAGTCCTTC. The encoded protein is CASSQDRVRQSF.

J is TRBJ2-7 and V is TRBV20-1; TRBD2 matches at 9 bases. This CDR3 is built from 16 residues. Per the germline V gene, CDR1 is DFQATT and CDR2 is SNEGSKA (reference sequence). Losses at the gene ends were 2 bases for V and 6 bases for J; bases not matched to a gene: 14. The CDR3 loop is CSARHQERGDTSEQYF. CDR3 coding DNA: TGCAGTGCTAGACATCAGGAGCGGGGGGACACCTCCGAGCAGTACTTC.

This clone was detected ten times or more. This chain links TRBV6-5 with TRBJ2-3; 7 bases align to TRBD2. The CDR3 extends over 15 amino acids. V gave up 2 bases and J gave up 8 bases; unmatched junction bases: 10. Germline CDR1 is MNHEY and CDR2 is SVGAGI. The CDR3, as DNA: TGTGCCAGCAGTTACGGAGCTAGCGGATATGGTACGCAGTATTTT. Protein product: CASSYGASGYGTQYF.

The chain is built from TRBV18 and TRBJ1-1; no definite D call. V gave up 3 bases and J gave up 7 bases, with 12 bases separating them. Germline lookup yields CDR1 KGHSH and CDR2 LQKENI. The CDR3 is 13 residues long. Here the CDR3 reads CASSPSDTREAFF. CDR3 nucleotides: TGTGCCAGCTCACCGTCCGACACCCGTGAAGCTTTCTTT.

As regards this clone: Since no conserved phenylalanine or tryptophan closes the CDR3, a read error is the likely cause. This sequence joins TRBV27 and TRBJ1-4, with TRBD1 matching 9 bases. The CDR3 length is 16 residues. Germline lookup yields CDR1 MNHEY and CDR2 SMNVEV (reference sequence). Trimming at V came to 10 bases and at J to 5 bases, leaving 14 bases not matched to a gene. The CDR3 sequence: CAIRNRGRDPNEKLFV. The DNA for the CDR3 is TGTGCCATCAGGAACAGGGGGCGAGATCCAAATGAAAAACTGTTTGTT.

The chain uses TRBV7-8 and TRBJ1-2, with D uncertain. This CDR3 is 16 amino acids long. Germline V gene sequence: CDR1 SGHVS, CDR2 FQNEAQ. CDR3: CGSILAKDYRNYGYTF. CDR3 in DNA: TGTGGAAGCATCTTGGCGAAGGACTATCGGAACTATGGCTACACCTTC.

By its share, this clone is medium-sized. The chain carries TRBV7-9 and TRBJ1-2; D not certain. Trimming stripped 5 bases from V and 2 bases from J, with 12 bases between. The CDR3 length is 14 residues. Germline V gene data show CDR1 as SEHNR and CDR2 as FQNEAQ (reference sequence). Here the CDR3 DNA reads TGTGCCAGCAGCCGGGTCCCGGGAAACTATGGCTACACCTTC. Protein sequence: CASSRVPGNYGYTF.

The chain has TRBV13 and TRBJ2-1, with D perhaps TRBD2 (6 bases). The CDR3 contains 15 residues. Trimming pared 2 bases from V and 6 bases from J, leaving 14 bases between. The germline CDR1 and CDR2 sequences are PRHDT and FYEKMQ (reference sequence). Written as DNA, the CDR3 is TGTGCCAGCAGCTTACGGGGACTGAAACTCAATGAGCAGTTCTTC. It yields the protein CASSLRGLKLNEQFF. The full variable domain, its missing parts supplied by reference TRBV13 and TRBJ2-1, is AAGVIQSPRHLIKEKRETATLKCYPIPRHDTVYWYQQGPGQDPQFLISFYEKMQSDKGSIPDRFSAQQFSDYHSELNMSSLELGDSALYFCASSLRGLKLNEQFFGPGTRLTVL.